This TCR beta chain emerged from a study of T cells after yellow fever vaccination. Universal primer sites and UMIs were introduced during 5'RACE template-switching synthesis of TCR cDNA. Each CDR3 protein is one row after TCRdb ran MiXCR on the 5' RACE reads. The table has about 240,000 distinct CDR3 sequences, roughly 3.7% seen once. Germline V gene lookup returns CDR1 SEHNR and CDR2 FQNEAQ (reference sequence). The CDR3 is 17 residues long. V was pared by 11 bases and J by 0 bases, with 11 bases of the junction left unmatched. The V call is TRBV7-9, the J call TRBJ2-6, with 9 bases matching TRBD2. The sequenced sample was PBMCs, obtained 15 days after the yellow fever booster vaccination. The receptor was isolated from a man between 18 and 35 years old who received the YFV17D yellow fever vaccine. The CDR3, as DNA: TGTGCCGCCAAGGGAGTAGCGGGGGACTCTGGGGCCAACGTCCTGACTTTC. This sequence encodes CAAKGVAGDSGANVLTF.